This T cell receptor beta chain was identified in a study of blood T cell repertoires in COVID-19. Repertoires were generated with immunoSEQ multiplex PCR, while TCRdb's copy carries only in-frame clones and drops some. The sample records under 300,000 clones, over 80% being singletons. Germline CDR1 and CDR2: SGHDT and YYEEEE. The CDR3 sequence is 15 residues long. The V end lost 4 bases, the J end lost 1 base, and 14 bases lay between the germline ends. This receptor was obtained from a human donor in a cohort sampled during active COVID-19. The chain employs TRBV5-6 and TRBJ1-2; possibly TRBD1 for D (6 bases). The sample comprised peripheral blood. The DNA for the CDR3 is TGTGCCAGCAGCCGCCGGACAGATCTTAACTATGGCTACACCTTC. Translated: CASSRRTDLNYGYTF.